This T cell receptor (beta chain) was found in a study of shared T cell receptors in the human thymus. The CDR3 has 18 residues. Trimming stripped 1 base from V and 5 bases from J, with 23 bases between. Per the germline V gene, CDR1 is MGHRA and CDR2 is YSYEKL. Clones were read by immunoSEQ multiplex PCR, and TCRdb kept only the in-frame ones, dropping some. Of hundreds of thousands of clones in the sample, more than 75% were seen once. A further study also used this sample, focusing on human thymus T cells. As reported in that work: Healthy Finnish infants undergoing corrective surgery for congenital heart defects provided the donor material. Thymus was obtained from resections taken during corrective heart surgery.

The sequenced sample was thymocytes. The chain links TRBV4-1 to TRBJ1-2; D unclear. The clonotype comes from a boy younger than two with a congenital heart defect. In DNA, the CDR3 is TGCGCCAGCAGCCAAGGACTTGGAGCAGCCGAACCCCAATATGGCTACACCTTC. Protein product: CASSQGLGAAEPQYGYTF.